This T cell receptor beta chain was sequenced for a study of Ad26.COV2.S vaccination and SARS-CoV-2 variants. The wider study: Enrollment placed the donor in the COV1001 Ad26.COV2.S trial arm.

Points from the study as a whole: Overall T cell responses may have been underestimated by the analyses of TCR breadth and depth.

Profiled with immunoSEQ multiplex PCR; TCRdb holds only in-frame clones, not every one. This sample carries about 430,000 clones, 80% to 95% of them seen once, and the ten largest clones take 9% to 15%. The sample's treatment: 19 received Ad26.COV2.S at low or high dose, single or two shots; roughly five received placebo; per-sample allocation not given. The samples were gathered on day 63 after the first injection of vaccine or placebo. This CDR3 spans 13 amino acids. With 3 bases removed from V and 6 bases from J, the gap between germline ends came to 9 bases. Points on this clone: Its cognate antigen is unknown.

The material was peripheral blood, obtained in a trial of Ad26.COV2.S vaccine versus placebo. The clonotype was recovered from a person between 18 and 59 years old who received the Ad26.COV2.S COVID-19 vaccine or a placebo. The rearrangement uses TRBV12-3 or TRBV12-4 and TRBJ1-5, with D tentatively TRBD1 (5 bases). The CDR3 nucleotides are TGTGCCAGCAGTTTTGGGGGGAGTCAGCCCCAGCATTTT. Translating it yields CASSFGGSQPQHF.